A selection of T cell receptor beta chains follows, all from one sample in a study of cytomegalovirus exposure and HLA in healthy donors. Sequenced by immunoSEQ multiplex PCR; TCRdb stores in-frame clones only, minus some. The table shows over 120,000 clones, with 65% to 80% occurring only once. The source material was PBMCs. The receptors derive from a male donor in good health and CMV-seronegative. Both conserved end residues are part of each CDR3. Fields, in order: J gene, V gene, D gene, clone size, CDR3 DNA, CDR3 protein. D genes are given only for firm matches. Only some rows state a clone size, as once, few, many or a class for expanded clones.

TRBJ2-7 TRBV6-5 NA NA TGTGCCAGCAGGTCGGGACACCCCTACGAGCAGTACTTC CASRSGHPYEQYF
TRBJ2-7 TRBV10-3 NA NA TGTGCCATCAGTGAGTCGCGTGCGGACAGTGGCTACGAGCAGTACTTC CAISESRADSGYEQYF
TRBJ2-3 TRBV7-9 NA NA TGTGCCAGCAGCTTAGGGTTAACAGGGACAGATACGCAGTATTTT CASSLGLTGTDTQYF
TRBJ1-5 TRBV19 NA NA TGTGCCAGTAGGCGACAGTATAATCAGCCCCAGCATTTT CASRRQYNQPQHF
TRBJ1-2 TRBV6-1 NA NA TGTGCCAGCAGTGGGGGCACGACGACTAACTATGGCTACACCTTC CASSGGTTTNYGYTF
TRBJ1-3 TRBV29-1 NA NA TGCAGCGTAGATGCGGGCCCTAAAGGAAACACCATATATTTT CSVDAGPKGNTIYF
TRBJ2-1 TRBV4-2 TRBD1 NA TGTGCCAGCAGCCAGCAGGGGGCCGGGCAGTTCTTC CASSQQGAGQFF
TRBJ2-5 TRBV6-1 NA NA TGTGCCAGCAGTGAAGAACCCCTAAACTGGGAGACCCAGTACTTC CASSEEPLNWETQYF
TRBJ2-3 TRBV7-6 NA NA TGTGCCAGCAGCTTAGGGGCAGGGATAAGCACAGATACGCAGTATTTT CASSLGAGISTDTQYF
TRBJ1-3 TRBV7-9 NA once TGTTCCAGCAGTAGAGGACAGTTAGGCTCTGGAAACACCATATATTTT CSSSRGQLGSGNTIYF
TRBJ2-2 TRBV5-1 TRBD1 NA TGCGCCAGTACAGGGGGTATAACGAACACCGGGGAGCTGTTTTTT CASTGGITNTGELFF
TRBJ2-5 TRBV7-2 NA once TGTGCCAGCAGCTTGGGACTGAAAGAGACCCAGTACTTC CASSLGLKETQYF
TRBJ2-1 TRBV6-5 TRBD1 NA TGTGCCAGCAGGCCAACCGGGACAGGGTTTGTTGAGCAGTTCTTC CASRPTGTGFVEQFF
TRBJ2-1 TRBV5-4 NA NA TGTGCCAGCACGCGGACTGGAGGATACAATGAGCAGTTCTTC CASTRTGGYNEQFF
TRBJ2-7 TRBV5-6 TRBD2 NA TGTGCCAGAGCGGGGGCACGATACGAGCAGTACTTC CARAGARYEQYF
TRBJ2-7 TRBV7-9 NA NA TGTGCCAGCAGCTTAGGTACAGTAAGCTACGAGCAGTACTTC CASSLGTVSYEQYF
TRBJ2-7 TRBV2 TRBD2 once TGTGCCAACTCCTTAGGTAGCGGGATGGGGGAGCAGTACTTC CANSLGSGMGEQYF
TRBJ2-1 TRBV6-1 NA NA TGTGCCAGCAGTGAAAACTATTTTGAGCAGTTCTTC CASSENYFEQFF
TRBJ2-1 TRBV12-5 NA NA TGTGCTAGTGGTCCGACAGGGAGGTTGGAAAATGAGCAGTTCTTC CASGPTGRLENEQFF
TRBJ1-1 TRBV6-6 NA NA TGTGCCAGCAATACCGGCACTGAAGCTTTCTTT CASNTGTEAFF
TRBJ2-3 TRBV6-5 NA NA TGTGCCAGCAGTTACAGTAGAGGAGATACGCAGTATTTT CASSYSRGDTQYF
TRBJ2-3 TRBV5-1 TRBD1 NA TGCGCCAGCAGTGATAAGACAGGGGAGACAGATACGCAGTATTTT CASSDKTGETDTQYF
TRBJ1-2 TRBV19 NA NA TGTGCCAGTAGTCTCCCTGGTGGAGGTAACTATGGCTACACCTTC CASSLPGGGNYGYTF
TRBJ2-3 TRBV12-5 NA NA TGTGCTAGTGCCCTCACAGATACGCAGTATTTT CASALTDTQYF
TRBJ1-5 TRBV6-6 NA NA TGTGCCAGCAGTTACTCGAGGGTGGATCAGCCCCAGCATTTT CASSYSRVDQPQHF
TRBJ2-3 TRBV7-3 TRBD2 NA TGTGCCAGCAGCAAAGCTAGCGGGGGGGCCTCAGATACGCAGTATTTT CASSKASGGASDTQYF
TRBJ1-2 TRBV27 NA NA TGTGCCAGCAGGGAAAGAGCGACAGGCTATGGCTACACCTTC CASRERATGYGYTF
TRBJ2-7 TRBV27 TRBD1 NA TGTGCCAGCAGTCTCAACGTTGACAGGGGCTTCGAGCAGTACTTC CASSLNVDRGFEQYF
TRBJ1-2 TRBV6-1 TRBD1 NA TGTGCCAGCACCCGCCAGACAGGGGTATGGTATGGCTACACCTTC CASTRQTGVWYGYTF
TRBJ1-6 TRBV6-4 TRBD1 NA TGTGCCAGCAGTGACGGGACAGGGGGTTCACCCCTCCACTTT CASSDGTGGSPLHF
TRBJ1-6 TRBV27 NA NA TGTGCCAGCACCCTTGCGGGGGTTAATTCACCCCTCCACTTT CASTLAGVNSPLHF
TRBJ2-1 TRBV2 NA NA TGTGCCAGCAGTCGACAGCCAATAGCCTACAATGAGCAGTTCTTC CASSRQPIAYNEQFF
TRBJ2-6 TRBV29-1 NA NA TGCAGCGTACTAAGCTCTGGGGCCAACGTCCTGACTTTC CSVLSSGANVLTF
TRBJ1-2 TRBV4-3 TRBD1 NA TGCGCCAGCAGCCAAGATCGCTCCTACAGGGGGGTGAATGGCTACACCTTC CASSQDRSYRGVNGYTF
TRBJ1-2 TRBV7-9 TRBD1 NA TGTTCCAGCAGCTCCCGGGACAGAAACTATGGCTACACCTTC CSSSSRDRNYGYTF
TRBJ2-5 TRBV7-9 TRBD2 NA TGTGCCAGCAGCCTTCGGACTAGCGGGAGGGGAGAGACCCAGTACTTC CASSLRTSGRGETQYF
TRBJ2-1 TRBV7-3 TRBD1 NA TGTGCCAGCAGCCCCAGGGGCGGGACAGGTAATAATGAGCAGTTCTTC CASSPRGGTGNNEQFF
TRBJ1-1 TRBV19 TRBD1 medium-sized TGTGCCAGTAGTAGGGACGCGGAGGGGGCCGACACTGAAGCTTTCTTT CASSRDAEGADTEAFF
TRBJ2-7 TRBV18 TRBD1 NA TGTGCCAGCTCACAACCGGGACAGGTGAACTCCTACGAGCAGTACTTC CASSQPGQVNSYEQYF
TRBJ1-2 TRBV6-5 NA NA TGTGCCAGCAGCCAGGGTGTCTATGGCTACACCTTC CASSQGVYGYTF
TRBJ2-1 TRBV15 NA NA TGTGCCACCAGCAGAGATCGACAGATCTCCTACAATGAGCAGTTCTTC CATSRDRQISYNEQFF
TRBJ2-7 TRBV19 NA NA TGTGCCAGTAGTACCGTCTACGAGCAGTACTTC CASSTVYEQYF
TRBJ2-2 TRBV4-1 TRBD2 few TGCGCCAGCAGCCAAGTCGGGCTAGCGGTGAACACCGGGGAGCTGTTTTTT CASSQVGLAVNTGELFF
TRBJ1-2 TRBV9 NA NA TGTGCCAGCAGCGCTGCGACAACCCAAGGAGGTGAAGACTATGGCTACACCTTC CASSAATTQGGEDYGYTF
TRBJ2-1 TRBV5-1 NA NA TGCGCCAGCAGCTCGGGACTTTCCTACAATGAGCAGTTCTTC CASSSGLSYNEQFF
TRBJ2-2 TRBV6-1 NA NA TGTGCCAGCAGTGAAGTCAGGAACACCGGGGAGCTGTTTTTT CASSEVRNTGELFF
TRBJ1-1 TRBV7-2 NA NA TGTGCCAGCAGTCCTAACATACAGAGAGACACTGAAGCTTTCTTT CASSPNIQRDTEAFF
TRBJ1-5 TRBV19 NA NA TGTGCCAGTAGTATAGGACAGTTGTATAGCAATCAGCCCCAGCATTTT CASSIGQLYSNQPQHF
TRBJ1-1 TRBV10-3 NA NA TGTGCCATCAGTGAGTGGGGACAGAACACTGAAGCTTTCTTT CAISEWGQNTEAFF
TRBJ2-1 TRBV30 TRBD2 once TGTGCCTGGAGTGTACGCGGGAGCAATGAGCAGTTCTTC CAWSVRGSNEQFF
TRBJ2-7 TRBV7-3 TRBD1 NA TGTGCCAGCAGCTTAAGGGGGGACAGGCGAATCTACGAGCAGTACTTC CASSLRGDRRIYEQYF
TRBJ2-4 TRBV14 TRBD2 NA TGTGCCAGCAGCCTCGCGGGGGGGAGGAACATTCAGTACTTC CASSLAGGRNIQYF
TRBJ2-2 TRBV19 NA few TGTGCCAGTAGGCCGGCTGGGTTGGTAGGGGGTTCCGGGGAGCTGTTTTTT CASRPAGLVGGSGELFF
TRBJ2-3 TRBV5-4 TRBD2 few TGTGCCAGCAGCTTTAGGACGGGGGGGCCAGTAGATACGCAGTATTTT CASSFRTGGPVDTQYF
TRBJ2-5 TRBV4-1 NA once TGCGCCAGCAGCCACCCCGGAGAGACCCAGTACTTC CASSHPGETQYF
TRBJ2-7 TRBV7-6 NA NA TGTGCCAGCAGCTTAGGATATGGTGGCAGCTACGAGCAGTACTTC CASSLGYGGSYEQYF
TRBJ1-3 TRBV18 NA once TGTGCCAGCTCACCGACTGTGCTCTCTGGAAACACCATATATTTT CASSPTVLSGNTIYF
TRBJ1-5 TRBV19 NA NA TGTGCCAGTACAAGGGGGAATGGGGGCAATCAGCCCCAGCATTTT CASTRGNGGNQPQHF
TRBJ1-2 TRBV7-8 TRBD1 NA TGTGCCAGCAGCTTAGTGGGACAGGGAGAATCTGGCTACACCTTC CASSLVGQGESGYTF